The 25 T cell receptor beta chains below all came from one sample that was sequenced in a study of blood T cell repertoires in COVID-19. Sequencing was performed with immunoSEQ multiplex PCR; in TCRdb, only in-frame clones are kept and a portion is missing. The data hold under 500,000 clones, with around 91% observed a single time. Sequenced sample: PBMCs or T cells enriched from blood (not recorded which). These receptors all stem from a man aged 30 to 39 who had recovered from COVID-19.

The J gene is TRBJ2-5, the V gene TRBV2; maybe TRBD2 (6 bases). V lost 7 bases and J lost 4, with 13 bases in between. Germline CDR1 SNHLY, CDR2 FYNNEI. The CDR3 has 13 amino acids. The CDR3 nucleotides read TGTGCCAGCACTCGGGAGAGGGGAGAGACCCAGTACTTC. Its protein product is CASTRERGETQYF.

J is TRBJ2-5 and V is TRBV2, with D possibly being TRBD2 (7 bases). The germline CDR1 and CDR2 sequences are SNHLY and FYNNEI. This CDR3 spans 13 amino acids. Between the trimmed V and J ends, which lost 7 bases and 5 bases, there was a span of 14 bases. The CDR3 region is CASKRGAVETQYF. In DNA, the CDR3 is TGTGCCAGCAAACGGGGGGCCGTGGAGACCCAGTACTTC.

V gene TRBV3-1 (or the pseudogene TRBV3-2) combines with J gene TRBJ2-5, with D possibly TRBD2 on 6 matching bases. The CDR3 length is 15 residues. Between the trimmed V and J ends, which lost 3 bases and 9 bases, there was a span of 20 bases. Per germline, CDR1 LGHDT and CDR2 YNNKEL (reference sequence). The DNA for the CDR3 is TGTGCCAGCAGCCATTTGGACGGCTCCCCGGGGGCCCAGTACTTC. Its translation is CASSHLDGSPGAQYF.

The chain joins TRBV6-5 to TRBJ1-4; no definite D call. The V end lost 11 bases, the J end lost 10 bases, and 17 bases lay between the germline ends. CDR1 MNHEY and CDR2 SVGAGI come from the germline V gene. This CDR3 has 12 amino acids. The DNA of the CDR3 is TGTGCCGCCGGCAGCGTTTACGGAAAACTGTTTTTT. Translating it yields CAAGSVYGKLFF.

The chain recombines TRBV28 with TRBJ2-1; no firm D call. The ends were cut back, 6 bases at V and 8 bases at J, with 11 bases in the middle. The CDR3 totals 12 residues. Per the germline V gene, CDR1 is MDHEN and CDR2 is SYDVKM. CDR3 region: CASSERRDEQFF. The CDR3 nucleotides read TGTGCCAGCAGCGAACGTCGGGATGAGCAGTTCTTC. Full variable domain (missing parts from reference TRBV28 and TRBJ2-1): DVKVTQSSRYLVKRTGEKVFLECVQDMDHENMFWYRQDPGLGLRLIYFSYDVKMKEKGDIPEGYSVSREKKERFSLILESASTNQTSMYLCASSERRDEQFFGPGTRLTVL.

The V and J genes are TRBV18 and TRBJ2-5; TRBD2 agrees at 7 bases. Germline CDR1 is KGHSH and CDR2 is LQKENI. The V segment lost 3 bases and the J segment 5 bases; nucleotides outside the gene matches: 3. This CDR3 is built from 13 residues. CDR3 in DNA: TGTGCCAGCTCACCGGGACTAAAGGAGACCCAGTACTTC. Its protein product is CASSPGLKETQYF.

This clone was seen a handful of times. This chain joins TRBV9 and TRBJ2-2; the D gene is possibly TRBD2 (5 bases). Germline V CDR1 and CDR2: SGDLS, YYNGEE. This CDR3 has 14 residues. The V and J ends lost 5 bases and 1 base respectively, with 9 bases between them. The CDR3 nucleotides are TGTGCCAGCAGTATGGCGGGGAACACCGGGGAGCTGTTTTTT. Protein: CASSMAGNTGELFF. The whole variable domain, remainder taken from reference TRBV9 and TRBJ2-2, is DSGVTQTPKHLITATGQRVTLRCSPRSGDLSVYWYQQSLDQGLQFLIQYYNGEERAKGNILERFSAQQFPDLHSELNLSSLELGDSALYFCASSMAGNTGELFFGEGSRLTVL.

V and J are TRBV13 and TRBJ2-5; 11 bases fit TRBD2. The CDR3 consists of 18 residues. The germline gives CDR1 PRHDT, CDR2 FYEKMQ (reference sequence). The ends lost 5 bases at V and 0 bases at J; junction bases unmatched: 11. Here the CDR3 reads CASSPRLAGSRYQETQYF. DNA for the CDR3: TGTGCCAGCAGCCCGAGACTAGCGGGAAGCCGGTACCAAGAGACCCAGTACTTC.

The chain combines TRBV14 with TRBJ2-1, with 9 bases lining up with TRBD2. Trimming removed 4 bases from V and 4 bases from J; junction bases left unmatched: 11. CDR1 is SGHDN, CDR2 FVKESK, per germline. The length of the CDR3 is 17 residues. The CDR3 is CASSPSLSGSIYNEQFF. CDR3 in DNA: TGTGCCAGCAGCCCTTCCCTTAGCGGGAGCATTTACAATGAGCAGTTCTTC.

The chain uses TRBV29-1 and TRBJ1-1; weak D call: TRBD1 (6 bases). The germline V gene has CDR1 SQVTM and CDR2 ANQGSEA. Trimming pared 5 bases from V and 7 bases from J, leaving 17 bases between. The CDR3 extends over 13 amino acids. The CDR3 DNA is TGCAGCGTTATAACAGGGCGGATTAGTGAAGCTTTCTTT. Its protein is CSVITGRISEAFF. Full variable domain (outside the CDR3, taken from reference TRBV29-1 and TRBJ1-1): SAVISQKPSRDICQRGTSLTIQCQVDSQVTMMFWYRQQPGQSLTLIATANQGSEATYESGFVIDKFPISRPNLTFSTLTVSNMSPEDSSIYLCSVITGRISEAFFGQGTRLTVV.

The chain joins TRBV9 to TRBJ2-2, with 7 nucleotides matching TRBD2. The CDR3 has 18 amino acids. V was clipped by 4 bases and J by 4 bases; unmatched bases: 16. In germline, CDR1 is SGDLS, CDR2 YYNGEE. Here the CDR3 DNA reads TGTGCCAGCAGCCTTGACTCCTCTAGCGGAACGTTCACCGGGGAGCTGTTTTTT. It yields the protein CASSLDSSSGTFTGELFF.

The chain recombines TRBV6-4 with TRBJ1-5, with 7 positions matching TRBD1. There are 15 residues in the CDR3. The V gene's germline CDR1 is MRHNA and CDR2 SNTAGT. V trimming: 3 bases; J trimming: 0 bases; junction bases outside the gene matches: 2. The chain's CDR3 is CASSETGNSNQPQHF. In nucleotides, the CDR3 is TGTGCCAGCAGTGAGACAGGGAATAGCAATCAGCCCCAGCATTTT.

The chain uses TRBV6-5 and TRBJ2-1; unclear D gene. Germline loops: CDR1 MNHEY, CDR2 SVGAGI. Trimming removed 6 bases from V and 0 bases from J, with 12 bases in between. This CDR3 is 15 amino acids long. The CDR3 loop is CASRSAHSSYNEQFF. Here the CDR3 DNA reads TGTGCCAGCAGATCAGCCCACAGCTCCTACAATGAGCAGTTCTTC.

The CDR3 region is CASSSLFRLAGTDTQYF. In nucleotides, the CDR3 is TGTGCCAGCAGCTCCCTCTTCCGACTAGCGGGGACAGATACGCAGTATTTT. This rearrangement joins TRBV5-6 to TRBJ2-3; 11 nucleotides agree with TRBD2. V was pared by 3 bases and J by 3 bases, with 9 bases of the junction left unmatched. Germline loops: CDR1 SGHDT, CDR2 YYEEEE. CDR3 length equals 17 residues.

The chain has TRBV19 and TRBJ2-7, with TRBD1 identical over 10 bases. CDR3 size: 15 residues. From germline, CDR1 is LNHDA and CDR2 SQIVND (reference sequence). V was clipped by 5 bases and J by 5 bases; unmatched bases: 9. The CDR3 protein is CASSSPTGGIDEQYF. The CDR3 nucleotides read TGTGCCAGTAGTTCCCCGACAGGGGGCATCGACGAGCAGTACTTC.

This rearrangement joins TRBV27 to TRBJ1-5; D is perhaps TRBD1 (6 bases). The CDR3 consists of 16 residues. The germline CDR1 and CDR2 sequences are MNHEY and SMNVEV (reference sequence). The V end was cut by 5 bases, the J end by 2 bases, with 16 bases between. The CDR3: CASSAHRDGGNQPQHF. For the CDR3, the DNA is TGTGCCAGCAGTGCACACAGGGATGGGGGCAATCAGCCCCAGCATTTT.

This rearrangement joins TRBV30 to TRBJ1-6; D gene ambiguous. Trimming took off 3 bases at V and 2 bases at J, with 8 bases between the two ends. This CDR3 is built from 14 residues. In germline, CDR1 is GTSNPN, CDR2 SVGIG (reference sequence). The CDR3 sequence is CAWSNRAYNSPLHF. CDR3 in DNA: TGTGCCTGGAGCAATCGGGCCTATAATTCACCCCTCCACTTT. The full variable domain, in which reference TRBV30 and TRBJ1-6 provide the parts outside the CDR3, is SQTIHQWPATLVQPVGSPLSLECTVEGTSNPNLYWYRQAAGRGLQLLFYSVGIGQISSEVPQNLSASRPQDRQFILSSKKLLLSDSGFYLCAWSNRAYNSPLHFGNGTRLTVT.

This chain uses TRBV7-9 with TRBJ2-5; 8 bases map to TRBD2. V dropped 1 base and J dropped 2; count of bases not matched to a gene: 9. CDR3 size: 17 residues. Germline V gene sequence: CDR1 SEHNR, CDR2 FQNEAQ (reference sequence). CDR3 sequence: CASSLVLAGVAQETQYF. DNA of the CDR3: TGTGCCAGCAGCTTAGTGCTAGCGGGTGTCGCTCAAGAGACCCAGTACTTC.

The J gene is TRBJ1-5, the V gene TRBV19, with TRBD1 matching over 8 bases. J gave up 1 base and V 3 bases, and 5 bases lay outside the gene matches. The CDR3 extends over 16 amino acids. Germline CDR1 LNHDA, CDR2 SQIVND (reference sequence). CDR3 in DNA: TGTGCCAGTAGTATGTCAGGGGGCTGGAGCAATCAGCCCCAGCATTTT. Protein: CASSMSGGWSNQPQHF.

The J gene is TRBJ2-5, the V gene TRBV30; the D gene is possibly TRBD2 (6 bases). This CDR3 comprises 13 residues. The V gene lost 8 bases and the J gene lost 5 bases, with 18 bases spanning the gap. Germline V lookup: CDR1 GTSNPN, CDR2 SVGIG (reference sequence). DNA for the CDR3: TGTGCCCACAAGAATTGGGGGGTCGAGACCCAGTACTTC. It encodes CAHKNWGVETQYF. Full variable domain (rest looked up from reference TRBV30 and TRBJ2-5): SQTIHQWPATLVQPVGSPLSLECTVEGTSNPNLYWYRQAAGRGLQLLFYSVGIGQISSEVPQNLSASRPQDRQFILSSKKLLLSDSGFYLCAHKNWGVETQYFGPGTRLLVL.

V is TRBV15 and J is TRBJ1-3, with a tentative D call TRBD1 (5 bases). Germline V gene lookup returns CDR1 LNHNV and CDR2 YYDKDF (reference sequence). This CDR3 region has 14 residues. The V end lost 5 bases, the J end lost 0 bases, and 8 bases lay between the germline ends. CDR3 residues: CATSRGGSGNTIYF. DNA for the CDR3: TGTGCCACCAGCCGCGGGGGCTCTGGAAACACCATATATTTT.

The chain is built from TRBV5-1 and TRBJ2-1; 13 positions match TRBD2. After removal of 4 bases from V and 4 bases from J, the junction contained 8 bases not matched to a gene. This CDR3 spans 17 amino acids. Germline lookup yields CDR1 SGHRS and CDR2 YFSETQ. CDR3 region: CASSPTSGRVDYNEQFF. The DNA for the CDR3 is TGCGCCAGCAGCCCAACTAGCGGGAGGGTTGATTACAATGAGCAGTTCTTC.

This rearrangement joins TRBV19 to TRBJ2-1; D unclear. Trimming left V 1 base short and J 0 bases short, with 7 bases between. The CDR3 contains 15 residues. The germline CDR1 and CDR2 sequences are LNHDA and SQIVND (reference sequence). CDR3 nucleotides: TGTGCCAGTAGTATAGTGAGGAGCTCCTACAATGAGCAGTTCTTC. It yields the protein CASSIVRSSYNEQFF.

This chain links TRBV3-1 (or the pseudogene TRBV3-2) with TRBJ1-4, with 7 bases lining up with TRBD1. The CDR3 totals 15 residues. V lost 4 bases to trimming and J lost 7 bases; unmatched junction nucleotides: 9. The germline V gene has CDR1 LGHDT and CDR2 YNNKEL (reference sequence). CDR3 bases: TGTGCCAGCAGCCTGAGAGGGGGCCGGACTGAAAAACTGTTTTTT. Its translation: CASSLRGGRTEKLFF.

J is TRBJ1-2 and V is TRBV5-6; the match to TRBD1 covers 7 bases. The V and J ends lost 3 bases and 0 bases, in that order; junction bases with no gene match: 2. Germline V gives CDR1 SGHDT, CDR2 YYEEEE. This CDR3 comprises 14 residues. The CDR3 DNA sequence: TGTGCCAGCAGCTGGGACAGTTCTAACTATGGCTACACCTTC. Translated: CASSWDSSNYGYTF.